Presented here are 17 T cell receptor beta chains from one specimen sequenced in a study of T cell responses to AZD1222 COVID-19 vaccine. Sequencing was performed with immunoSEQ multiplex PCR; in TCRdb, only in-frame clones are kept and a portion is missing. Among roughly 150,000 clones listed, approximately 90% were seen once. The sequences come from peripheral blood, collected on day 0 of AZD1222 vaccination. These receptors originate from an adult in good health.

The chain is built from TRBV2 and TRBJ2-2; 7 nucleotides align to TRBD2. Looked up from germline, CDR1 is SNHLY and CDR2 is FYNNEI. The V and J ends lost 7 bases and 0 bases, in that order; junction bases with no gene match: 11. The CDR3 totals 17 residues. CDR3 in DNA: TGTGCCAGCACTCTTGGTAGCGGGCCCGCGAACACCGGGGAGCTGTTTTTT. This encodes CASTLGSGPANTGELFF.

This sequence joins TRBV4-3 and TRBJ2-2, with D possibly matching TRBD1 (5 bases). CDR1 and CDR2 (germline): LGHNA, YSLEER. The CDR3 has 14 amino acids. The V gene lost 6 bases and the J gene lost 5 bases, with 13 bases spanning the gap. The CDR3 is CASRIDRYTGELFF. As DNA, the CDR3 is TGCGCCAGCAGGATTGACAGATATACCGGGGAGCTGTTTTTT.

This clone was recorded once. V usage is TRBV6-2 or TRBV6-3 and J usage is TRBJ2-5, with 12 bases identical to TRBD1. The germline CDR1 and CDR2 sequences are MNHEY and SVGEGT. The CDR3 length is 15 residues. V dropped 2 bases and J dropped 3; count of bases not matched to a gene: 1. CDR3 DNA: TGTGCCAGCAGTTACGGGACAGGGGGCGAAGAGACCCAGTACTTC. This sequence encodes CASSYGTGGEETQYF.

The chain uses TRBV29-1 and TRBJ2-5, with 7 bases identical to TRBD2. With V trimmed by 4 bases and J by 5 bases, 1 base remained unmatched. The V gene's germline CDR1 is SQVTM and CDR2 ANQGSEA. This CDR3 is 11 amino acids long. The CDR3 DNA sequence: TGCAGCGTTGCGCGGGGGGAGACCCAGTACTTC. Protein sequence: CSVARGETQYF. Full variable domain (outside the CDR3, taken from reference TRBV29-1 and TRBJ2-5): SAVISQKPSRDICQRGTSLTIQCQVDSQVTMMFWYRQQPGQSLTLIATANQGSEATYESGFVIDKFPISRPNLTFSTLTVSNMSPEDSSIYLCSVARGETQYFGPGTRLLVL.

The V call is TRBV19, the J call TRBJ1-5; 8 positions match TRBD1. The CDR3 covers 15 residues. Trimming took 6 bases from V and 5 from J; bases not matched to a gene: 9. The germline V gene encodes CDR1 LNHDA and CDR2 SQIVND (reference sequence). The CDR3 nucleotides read TGTGCCAGTAGGGGAGGACAGGGAAGACATCAGCCCCAGCATTTT. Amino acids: CASRGGQGRHQPQHF.

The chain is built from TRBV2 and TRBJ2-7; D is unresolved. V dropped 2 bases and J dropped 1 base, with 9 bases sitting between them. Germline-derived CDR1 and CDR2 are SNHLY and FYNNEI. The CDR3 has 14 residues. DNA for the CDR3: TGTGCCAGCAGTGAAAACGGATTGTCCTACGAGCAGTACTTC. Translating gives CASSENGLSYEQYF.

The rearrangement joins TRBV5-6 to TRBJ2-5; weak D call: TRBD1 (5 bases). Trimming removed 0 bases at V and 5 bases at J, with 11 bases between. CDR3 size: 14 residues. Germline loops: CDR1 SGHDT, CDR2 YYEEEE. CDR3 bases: TGTGCCAGCAGCTTGGTACAGGCTGTGGAGACCCAGTACTTC. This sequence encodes CASSLVQAVETQYF.

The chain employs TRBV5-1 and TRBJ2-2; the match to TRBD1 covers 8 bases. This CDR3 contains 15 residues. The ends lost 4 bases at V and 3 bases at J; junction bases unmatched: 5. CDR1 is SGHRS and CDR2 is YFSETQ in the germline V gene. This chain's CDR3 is CASSRTGPDTGELFF. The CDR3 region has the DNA TGCGCCAGCAGCAGGACAGGGCCTGACACCGGGGAGCTGTTTTTT.

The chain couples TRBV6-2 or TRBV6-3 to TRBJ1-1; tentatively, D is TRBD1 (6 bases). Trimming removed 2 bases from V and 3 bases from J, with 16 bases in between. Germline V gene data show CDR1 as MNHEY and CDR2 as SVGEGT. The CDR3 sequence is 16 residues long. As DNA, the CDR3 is TGTGCCAGCAGTTACGGGGAGGGGGTCGCATACACTGAAGCTTTCTTT. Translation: CASSYGEGVAYTEAFF.

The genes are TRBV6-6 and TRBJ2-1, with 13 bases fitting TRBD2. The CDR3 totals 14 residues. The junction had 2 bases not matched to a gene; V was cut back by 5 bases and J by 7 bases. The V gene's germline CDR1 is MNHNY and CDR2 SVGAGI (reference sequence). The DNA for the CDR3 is TGTGCCAGCAGTATGGGACTAGCGGGAAATGAGCAGTTCTTC. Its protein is CASSMGLAGNEQFF.

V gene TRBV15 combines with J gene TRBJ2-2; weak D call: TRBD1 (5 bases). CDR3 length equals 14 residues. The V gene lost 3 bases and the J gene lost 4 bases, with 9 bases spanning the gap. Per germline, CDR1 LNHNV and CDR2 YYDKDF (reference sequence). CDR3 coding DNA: TGTGCCACCAGCAGGCCTACAGGCACCGGGGAGCTGTTTTTT. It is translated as CATSRPTGTGELFF. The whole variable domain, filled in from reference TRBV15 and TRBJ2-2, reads DAMVIQNPRYQVTQFGKPVTLSCSQTLNHNVMYWYQQKSSQAPKLLFHYYDKDFNNEADTPDNFQSRRPNTSFCFLDIRSPGLGDTAMYLCATSRPTGTGELFFGEGSRLTVL.

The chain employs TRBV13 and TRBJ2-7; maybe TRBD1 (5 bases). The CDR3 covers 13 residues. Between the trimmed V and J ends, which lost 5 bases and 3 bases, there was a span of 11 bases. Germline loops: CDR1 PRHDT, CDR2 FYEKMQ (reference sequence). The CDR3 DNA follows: TGTGCCAGCAGCGGTTCAAGGGGCTACGAGCAGTACTTC. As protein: CASSGSRGYEQYF. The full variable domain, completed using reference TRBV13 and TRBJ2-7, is AAGVIQSPRHLIKEKRETATLKCYPIPRHDTVYWYQQGPGQDPQFLISFYEKMQSDKGSIPDRFSAQQFSDYHSELNMSSLELGDSALYFCASSGSRGYEQYFGPGTRLTVT.

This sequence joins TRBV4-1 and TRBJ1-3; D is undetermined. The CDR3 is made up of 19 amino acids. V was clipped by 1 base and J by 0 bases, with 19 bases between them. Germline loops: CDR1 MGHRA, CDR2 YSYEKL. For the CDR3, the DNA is TGCGCCAGCAGCCAAGTTCCCGGGCCAAATCCCTACTCTGGAAACACCATATATTTT. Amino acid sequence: CASSQVPGPNPYSGNTIYF.

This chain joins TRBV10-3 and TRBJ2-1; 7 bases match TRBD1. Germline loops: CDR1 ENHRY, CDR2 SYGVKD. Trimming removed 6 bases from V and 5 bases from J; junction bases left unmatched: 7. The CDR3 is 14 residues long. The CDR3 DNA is TGTGCCATCAGGCCGACAGGGTCGGACAATGAGCAGTTCTTC. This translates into CAIRPTGSDNEQFF.

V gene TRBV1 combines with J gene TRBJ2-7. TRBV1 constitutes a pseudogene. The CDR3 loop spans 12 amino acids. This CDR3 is CTSSLTLDEQYF. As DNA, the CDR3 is TGCACCAGCAGCCTGACCTTGGACGAGCAGTACTTC.

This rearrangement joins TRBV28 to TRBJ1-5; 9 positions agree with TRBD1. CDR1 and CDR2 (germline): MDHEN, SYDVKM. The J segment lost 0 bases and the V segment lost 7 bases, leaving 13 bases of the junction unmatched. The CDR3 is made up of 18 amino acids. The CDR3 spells CASTTGGVGVYSNQPQHF. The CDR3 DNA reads TGTGCCAGCACTACAGGGGGCGTTGGGGTGTATAGCAATCAGCCCCAGCATTTT.

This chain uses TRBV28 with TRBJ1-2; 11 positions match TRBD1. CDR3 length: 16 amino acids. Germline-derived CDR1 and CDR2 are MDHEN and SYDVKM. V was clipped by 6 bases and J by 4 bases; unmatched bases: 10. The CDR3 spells CASRYLWTGGVYGYTF. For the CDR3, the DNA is TGTGCCAGCAGGTACCTCTGGACAGGGGGCGTCTATGGCTACACCTTC.